The T cell receptor (beta chain) described here comes from a study of blood T cell repertoires in COVID-19. Study-level information: The United States, Italy and Spain provided the acute and convalescent COVID-19 samples. PBMCs, B-cell-depleted T cells, or T cells were the source of the cDNA or gDNA that made up the material.

Germline-derived CDR1 and CDR2 are MNHEY and SMNVEV (reference sequence). V was pared by 6 bases and J by 4 bases, with 5 bases of the junction left unmatched. This CDR3 is 13 amino acids long. Original data processing: Quantification of nucleated cells was approximated via reference gene primer amplification. Data came from immunoSEQ multiplex PCR; TCRdb stores just in-frame clones and leaves some out. That table furnishes V, J and clone size, whereas the DNA furnished D and trimming. The sample shows 160,000 or so clones, 70% to 85% of them seen only once. This TCR derives from a woman aged 45-59 years with acute or convalescent COVID-19. The genes are TRBV27 and TRBJ2-5, with 7 bases fitting TRBD1. The sample consisted of peripheral blood. CDR3 protein: CASSHRGRETQYF. The CDR3 region has the DNA TGTGCCAGCAGCCACAGGGGACGAGAGACCCAGTACTTC.